The table lists the clone carrying this T cell receptor (beta chain) with a count of one. Its target is not known. The germline CDR1 and CDR2 sequences are SGHKS and YYEKEE (reference sequence). V lost 1 base and J 3 bases, leaving 11 bases between the germline ends. This CDR3 comprises 15 residues. Both subsets, CD45RA+ naive and CD45RA-negative memory, were split from the CD4+ cells. Method: immunoSEQ multiplex PCR; TCRdb's copy keeps in-frame clones and lacks some. The sample includes roughly 2.2 million clones, 85% to 95% of them seen just once. This entry belongs to a study of shared clonotypes between healthy human individuals. On the study more broadly: The cohort had two women and a few men, ages 18 to 49. The study's findings and limits: Naive subsets usually exceeded memory subsets in estimated richness.

V and J are TRBV5-5 and TRBJ1-5; no reliable D call. The specimen was naive CD4+ T cells from PBMCs. The subset here: CD45RA+ positively selected. The source of this sequence is a man aged 18 to 29 in good health. Some clones in this sample may be carry-over from other donors' samples. CDR3 residues: CASSLLPNLNQPQHF. Here the CDR3 DNA reads TGTGCCAGCAGCTTGCTCCCAAACCTCAATCAGCCCCAGCATTTT.